This record looks at one TCR beta chain sequence and its context. The V end lost 5 bases, the J end lost 6 bases, and 11 bases lay between the germline ends. Germline V gene data show CDR1 as SEHNR and CDR2 as FQNEAQ (reference sequence). This CDR3 is 13 amino acids long. Per the authors' pipeline: Quantification of nucleated cells was approximated via reference gene primer amplification. Libraries were prepared by immunoSEQ multiplex PCR; TCRdb keeps only in-frame clonotypes and omits some of them. The V and J calls and clone size were taken over from that table, and D and trimming were inferred from the DNA. This sample has roughly 300,000 clones; around 86% occur once, and the top ten carry around 1.5%. The data were taken from a study of blood T cell repertoires in COVID-19. Looking at the study overall: T cells, B-cell-depleted T cells, or PBMCs supplied cDNA or gDNA.

Material: peripheral blood. The sequence derives from a woman in her forties or fifties with acute or convalescent COVID-19. This chain connects TRBV7-9 to TRBJ1-5; D perhaps matches TRBD1 (5 bases). In nucleotides, the CDR3 is TGTGCCAGCAGCCTCAGTAGGGGTCAGCCCCAGCATTTT. Translated, it gives CASSLSRGQPQHF. Filled out from reference TRBV7-9 and TRBJ1-5, the complete variable domain reads DTGVSQNPRHKITKRGQNVTFRCDPISEHNRLYWYRQTLGQGPEFLTYFQNEAQLEKSRLLSDRFSAERPKGSFSTLEIQRTEQGDSAMYLCASSLSRGQPQHFGDGTRLSIL.